This T cell receptor beta chain was captured in a study of T cell responses to AZD1222 COVID-19 vaccine. For the study at large: Second-dose timings of about 4 or about 12 weeks were pooled. Study-level results: Baseline serostatus was positive in only 5 to 7 AZD1222 recipients. Unmutated variant regions are reportedly the target of nearly half of TCRs that are spike-specific.

Concerning this clone itself: Its cognate antigen is unknown. Other DNA sequences from this sample encode an identical CDR3 as well.

This table comes from immunoSEQ multiplex PCR, and its TCRdb copy is limited to in-frame clones, with some not included. The sample carries 140,000 to 150,000 clones, 93% recorded once. This receptor was identified in an adult in good health. The sample was peripheral blood, taken on day 0 of AZD1222 vaccination.

DNA for the CDR3: TGCGCCAGCAGCCTCGACAGGGGCGGCACTGAAGCTTTCTTT. Amino acids: CASSLDRGGTEAFF. The rearrangement links TRBV5-1 to TRBJ1-1, with TRBD1 matching 8 bases. This CDR3 spans 14 amino acids. CDR1 is SGHRS and CDR2 is YFSETQ in the germline V gene. V gave up 4 bases and J gave up 4 bases; unmatched junction bases: 6.